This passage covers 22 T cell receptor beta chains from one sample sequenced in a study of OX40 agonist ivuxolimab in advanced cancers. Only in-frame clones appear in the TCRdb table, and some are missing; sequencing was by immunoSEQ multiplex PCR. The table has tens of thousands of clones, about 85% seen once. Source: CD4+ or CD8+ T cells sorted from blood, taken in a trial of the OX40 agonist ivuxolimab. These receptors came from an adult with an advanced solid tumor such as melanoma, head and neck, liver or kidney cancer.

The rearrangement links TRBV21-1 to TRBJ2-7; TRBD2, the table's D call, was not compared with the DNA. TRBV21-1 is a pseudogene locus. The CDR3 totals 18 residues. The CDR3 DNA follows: TGTGCCAGCAGCCACGGGGAGCGGGAGGGTGCGGGCGGCCGGCGGCAGTACTTC. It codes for CASSHGEREGAGGRRQYF.

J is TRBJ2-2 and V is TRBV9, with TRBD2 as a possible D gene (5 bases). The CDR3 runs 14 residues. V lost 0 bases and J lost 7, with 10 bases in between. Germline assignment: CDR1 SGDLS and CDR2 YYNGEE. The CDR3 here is CASSVDEGVGELFF. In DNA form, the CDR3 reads TGTGCCAGCAGCGTAGATGAGGGCGTCGGGGAGCTGTTTTTT.

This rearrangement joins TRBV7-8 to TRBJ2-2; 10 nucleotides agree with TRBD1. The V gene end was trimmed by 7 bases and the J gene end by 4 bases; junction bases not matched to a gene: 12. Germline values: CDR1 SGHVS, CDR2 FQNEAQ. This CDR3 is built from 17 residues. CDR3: CASTLDRGRASTGELFF. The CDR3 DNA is TGTGCCAGCACCCTCGACAGGGGGCGAGCGAGCACCGGGGAGCTGTTTTTT.

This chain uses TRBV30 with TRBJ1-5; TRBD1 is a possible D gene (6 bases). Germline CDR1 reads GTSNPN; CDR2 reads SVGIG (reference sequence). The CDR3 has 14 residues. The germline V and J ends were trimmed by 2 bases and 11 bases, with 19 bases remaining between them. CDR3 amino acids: CAWSSIGDIVSQHF. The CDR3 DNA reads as TGTGCCTGGAGTAGCATTGGGGACATAGTGTCCCAGCATTTT. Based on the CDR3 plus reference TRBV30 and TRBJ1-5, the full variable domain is SQTIHQWPATLVQPVGSPLSLECTVEGTSNPNLYWYRQAAGRGLQLLFYSVGIGQISSEVPQNLSASRPQDRQFILSSKKLLLSDSGFYLCAWSSIGDIVSQHFGDGTRLSIL.

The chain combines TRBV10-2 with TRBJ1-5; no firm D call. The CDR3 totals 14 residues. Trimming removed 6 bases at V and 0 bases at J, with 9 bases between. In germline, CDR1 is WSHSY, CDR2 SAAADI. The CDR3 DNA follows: TGCGCCAGCAGCGCCGGAAATAGCAATCAGCCCCAGCATTTT. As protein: CASSAGNSNQPQHF.

Written as DNA, the CDR3 is TGTGCCAGCTCACCACGAGGGCTAACTGAAGCTTTCTTT. Amino acid sequence: CASSPRGLTEAFF. The genes are TRBV18 and TRBJ1-1; D gene unclear. CDR3 size: 13 residues. Germline V CDR1 and CDR2: KGHSH, LQKENI. Trimming left V 1 base short and J 5 bases short, with 8 bases between.

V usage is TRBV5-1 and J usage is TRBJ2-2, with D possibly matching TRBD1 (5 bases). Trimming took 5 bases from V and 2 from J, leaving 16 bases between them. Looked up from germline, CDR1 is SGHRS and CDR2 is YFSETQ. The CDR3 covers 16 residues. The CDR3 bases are TGCGCCAGCAGGGCCAGGGTACCGTTTAACACCGGGGAGCTGTTTTTT. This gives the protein CASRARVPFNTGELFF.

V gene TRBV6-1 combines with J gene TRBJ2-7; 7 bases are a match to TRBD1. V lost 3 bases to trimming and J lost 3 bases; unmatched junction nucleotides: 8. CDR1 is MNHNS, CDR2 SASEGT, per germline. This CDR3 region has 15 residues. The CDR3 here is CASSEGTASFYEQYF. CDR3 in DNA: TGTGCCAGCAGTGAGGGGACAGCTTCTTTCTACGAGCAGTACTTC.

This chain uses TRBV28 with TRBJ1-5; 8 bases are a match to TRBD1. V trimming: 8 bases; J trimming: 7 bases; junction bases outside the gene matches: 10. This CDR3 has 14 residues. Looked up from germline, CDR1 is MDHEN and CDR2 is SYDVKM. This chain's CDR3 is CASQDRDRGQPQHF. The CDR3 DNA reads TGTGCCAGCCAGGACAGGGACCGCGGGCAGCCCCAGCATTTT.

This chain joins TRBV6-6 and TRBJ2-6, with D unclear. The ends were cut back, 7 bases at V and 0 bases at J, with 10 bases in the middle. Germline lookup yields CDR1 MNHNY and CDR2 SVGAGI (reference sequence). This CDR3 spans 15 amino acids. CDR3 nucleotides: TGTGCCAGCACCAAAAGTGGCTCTGGGGCCAACGTCCTGACTTTC. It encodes CASTKSGSGANVLTF.

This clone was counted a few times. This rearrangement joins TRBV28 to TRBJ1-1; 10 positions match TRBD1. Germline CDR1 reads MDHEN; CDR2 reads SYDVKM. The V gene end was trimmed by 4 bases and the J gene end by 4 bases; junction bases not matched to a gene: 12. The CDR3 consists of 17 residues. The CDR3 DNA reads TGTGCCAGCAGTTGGGACAGGGGTGGGGGTGTCGGCACTGAAGCTTTCTTT. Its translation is CASSWDRGGGVGTEAFF.

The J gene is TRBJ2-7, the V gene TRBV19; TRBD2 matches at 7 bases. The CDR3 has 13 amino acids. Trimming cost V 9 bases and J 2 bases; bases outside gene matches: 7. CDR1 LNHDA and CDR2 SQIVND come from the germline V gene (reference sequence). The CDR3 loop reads CASGPGGTYEQYF. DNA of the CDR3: TGTGCCAGCGGCCCCGGGGGGACCTACGAGCAGTACTTC.

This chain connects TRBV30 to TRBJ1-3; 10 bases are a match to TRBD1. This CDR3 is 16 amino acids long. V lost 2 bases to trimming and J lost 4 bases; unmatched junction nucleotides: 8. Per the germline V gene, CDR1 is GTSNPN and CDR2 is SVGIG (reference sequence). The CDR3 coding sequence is TGTGCCTGGAGTACCCCGGACAGGGGGGGCGGAAACACCATATATTTT. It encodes CAWSTPDRGGGNTIYF. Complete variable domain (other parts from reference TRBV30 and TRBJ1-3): SQTIHQWPATLVQPVGSPLSLECTVEGTSNPNLYWYRQAAGRGLQLLFYSVGIGQISSEVPQNLSASRPQDRQFILSSKKLLLSDSGFYLCAWSTPDRGGGNTIYFGEGSWLTVV.

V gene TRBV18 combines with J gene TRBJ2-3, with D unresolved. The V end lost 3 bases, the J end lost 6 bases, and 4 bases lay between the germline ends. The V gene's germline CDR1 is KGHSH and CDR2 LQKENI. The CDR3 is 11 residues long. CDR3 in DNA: TGTGCCAGCTCACCTGAGGATACGCAGTATTTT. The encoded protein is CASSPEDTQYF.

The CDR3 DNA reads as TGTGCCAGCAGCTTACAAGTCGGATACGAGGGCTACACCTTC. Protein: CASSLQVGYEGYTF. J is TRBJ1-2 and V is TRBV5-6; D not resolved. The CDR3 consists of 14 residues. V lost 2 bases and J lost 8, with 16 bases in between. Germline CDR1 is SGHDT and CDR2 is YYEEEE.

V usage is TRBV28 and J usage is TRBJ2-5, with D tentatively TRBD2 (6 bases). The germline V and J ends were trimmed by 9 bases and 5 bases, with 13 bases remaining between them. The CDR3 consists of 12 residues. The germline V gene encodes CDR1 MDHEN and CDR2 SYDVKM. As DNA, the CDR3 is TGTGCCAGTCACGTACGGGGGGAGACCCAGTACTTC. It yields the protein CASHVRGETQYF. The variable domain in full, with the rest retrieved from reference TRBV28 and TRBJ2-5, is DVKVTQSSRYLVKRTGEKVFLECVQDMDHENMFWYRQDPGLGLRLIYFSYDVKMKEKGDIPEGYSVSREKKERFSLILESASTNQTSMYLCASHVRGETQYFGPGTRLLVL.

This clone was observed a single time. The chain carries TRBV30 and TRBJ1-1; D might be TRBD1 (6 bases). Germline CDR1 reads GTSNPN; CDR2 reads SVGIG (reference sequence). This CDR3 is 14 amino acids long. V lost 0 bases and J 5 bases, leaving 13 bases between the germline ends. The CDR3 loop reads CAWSVGGVGTEAFF. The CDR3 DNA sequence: TGTGCCTGGAGTGTCGGGGGCGTGGGGACTGAAGCTTTCTTT.

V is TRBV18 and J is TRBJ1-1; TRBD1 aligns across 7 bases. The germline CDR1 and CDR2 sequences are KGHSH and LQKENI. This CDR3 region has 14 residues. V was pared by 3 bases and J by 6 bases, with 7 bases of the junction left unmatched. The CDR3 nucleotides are TGTGCCAGCTCACCTCAACAGGGGCCGGCTGAAGCTTTCTTT. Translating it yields CASSPQQGPAEAFF. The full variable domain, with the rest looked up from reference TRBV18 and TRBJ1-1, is NAGVMQNPRHLVRRRGQEARLRCSPMKGHSHVYWYRQLPEEGLKFMVYLQKENIIDESGMPKERFSAEFPKEGPSILRIQQVVRGDSAAYFCASSPQQGPAEAFFGQGTRLTVV.

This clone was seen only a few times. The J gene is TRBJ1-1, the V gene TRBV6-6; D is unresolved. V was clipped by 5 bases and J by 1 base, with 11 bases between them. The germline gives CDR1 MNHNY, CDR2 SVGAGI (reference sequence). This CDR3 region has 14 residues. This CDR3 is CASSQSFPNTEAFF. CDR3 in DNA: TGTGCCAGCAGTCAATCCTTTCCGAACACTGAAGCTTTCTTT.

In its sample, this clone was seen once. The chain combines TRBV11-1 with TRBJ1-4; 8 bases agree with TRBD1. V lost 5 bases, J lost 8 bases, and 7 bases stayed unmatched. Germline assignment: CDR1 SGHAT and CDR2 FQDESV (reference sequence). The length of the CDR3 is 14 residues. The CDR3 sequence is CASSPGQGNEKLFF. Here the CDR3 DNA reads TGTGCCAGCAGCCCCGGACAGGGAAACGAAAAACTGTTTTTT.

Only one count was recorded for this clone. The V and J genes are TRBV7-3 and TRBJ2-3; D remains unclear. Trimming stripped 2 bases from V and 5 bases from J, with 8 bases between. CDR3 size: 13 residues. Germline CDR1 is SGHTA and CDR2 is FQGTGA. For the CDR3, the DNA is TGTGCCAGCAGCTTAGAAGCCCGAGATACGCAGTATTTT. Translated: CASSLEARDTQYF.

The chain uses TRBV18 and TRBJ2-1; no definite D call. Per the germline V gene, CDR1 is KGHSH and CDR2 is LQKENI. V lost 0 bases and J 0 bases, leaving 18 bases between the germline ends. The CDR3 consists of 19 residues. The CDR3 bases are TGTGCCAGCTCACCACCGGTTGGGCAGCCTGAGAGCTCCTACAATGAGCAGTTCTTC. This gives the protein CASSPPVGQPESSYNEQFF. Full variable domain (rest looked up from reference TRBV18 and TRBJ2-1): NAGVMQNPRHLVRRRGQEARLRCSPMKGHSHVYWYRQLPEEGLKFMVYLQKENIIDESGMPKERFSAEFPKEGPSILRIQQVVRGDSAAYFCASSPPVGQPESSYNEQFFGPGTRLTVL.